The 15 T cell receptor beta chains reported below all come from one sample, sequenced in a study of blood T cell repertoires in COVID-19. Data came from immunoSEQ multiplex PCR; TCRdb stores just in-frame clones and leaves some out. The sample has roughly 200,000 clones; around 87% are singletons. The sequencing input was peripheral blood. The receptors come from a woman aged 25 to 39 with active or convalescent COVID-19.

The J gene is TRBJ1-3, the V gene TRBV2; D is perhaps TRBD1 (6 bases). Germline loops: CDR1 SNHLY, CDR2 FYNNEI. Between the trimmed V and J ends, which lost 3 bases and 2 bases, there was a span of 8 bases. The CDR3 contains 14 residues. The CDR3 region is CASSDRGTGNTIYF. CDR3 coding DNA: TGTGCCAGCAGTGATAGGGGGACTGGAAACACCATATATTTT.

This sequence joins TRBV19 and TRBJ1-2; D is undetermined. The CDR3 loop spans 11 amino acids. The germline CDR1 and CDR2 sequences are LNHDA and SQIVND (reference sequence). The germline V and J ends were trimmed by 6 bases and 1 base, with 3 bases remaining between them. In DNA form, the CDR3 reads TGTGCCAGTAGCAGTAACTATGGCTACACCTTC. Amino acids: CASSSNYGYTF.

The chain employs TRBV19 and TRBJ1-6; 7 bases match TRBD1. This CDR3 comprises 15 residues. Trimming cost V 7 bases and J 7 bases; bases outside gene matches: 10. In germline, CDR1 is LNHDA, CDR2 SQIVND (reference sequence). The CDR3 protein is CASTPAGTVNSPLHF. In nucleotides, the CDR3 is TGTGCCAGTACTCCGGCCGGGACAGTAAATTCACCCCTCCACTTT.

The CDR3 sequence is CASSWGRGWNTEAFF. CDR3 DNA sequence: TGTGCCAGCTCCTGGGGCAGGGGATGGAACACTGAAGCTTTCTTT. The chain has TRBV6-1 and TRBJ1-1, with a possible D match to TRBD1 (6 bases). CDR1 is MNHNS, CDR2 SASEGT, per germline. V lost 8 bases, J lost 1 base, and 17 bases lay in between. The CDR3 length is 15 residues.

The J gene is TRBJ1-1, the V gene TRBV10-3; the match to TRBD1 covers 8 bases. The ends lost 6 bases at V and 5 bases at J; junction bases unmatched: 17. This CDR3 is 17 amino acids long. Germline CDR1 ENHRY, CDR2 SYGVKD. This CDR3 is CAISHAWTGLRQTEAFF. The CDR3 DNA sequence: TGTGCCATCAGCCATGCATGGACAGGGTTACGACAGACTGAAGCTTTCTTT.

The V call is TRBV12-5, the J call TRBJ2-5; possible D gene TRBD2, 6 bases. CDR1 is LGHNT and CDR2 is FRNRAP in the germline V gene. The V gene lost 1 base and the J gene lost 1 base, with 10 bases spanning the gap. The CDR3 is 15 amino acids. The CDR3 coding sequence is TGTGCTAGTGGTTTGGCCGGACTAACCCAAGAGACCCAGTACTTC. Encoded protein: CASGLAGLTQETQYF.

Only a few counts were recorded for this clone. This chain connects TRBV4-1 to TRBJ2-1; 8 positions match TRBD1. V gave up 5 bases and J gave up 0 bases; unmatched junction bases: 3. CDR1 is MGHRA and CDR2 is YSYEKL in the germline V gene. The CDR3 loop spans 15 amino acids. The CDR3 DNA reads as TGCGCCAGCAGCTTTACAGGGGGCTCCTACAATGAGCAGTTCTTC. This encodes CASSFTGGSYNEQFF.

For the CDR3, the DNA is TGTGCCAGCAGCCCTGGGGGCCTCATATCCGATACGCAGTATTTT. This sequence encodes CASSPGGLISDTQYF. V is TRBV3-1 (or the pseudogene TRBV3-2) and J is TRBJ2-3; D is perhaps TRBD1 (6 bases). Per germline, CDR1 LGHDT and CDR2 YNNKEL (reference sequence). This CDR3 region has 15 residues. Trimming took 4 bases from V and 6 from J, leaving 17 bases between them.

This chain joins TRBV30 and TRBJ1-6; tentative D call: TRBD1 (5 bases). The CDR3 is made up of 14 amino acids. Germline loops: CDR1 GTSNPN, CDR2 SVGIG (reference sequence). V was pared by 2 bases and J by 8 bases, with 13 bases between. The CDR3 DNA follows: TGTGCCTGGAGTACCAGGGTGGACCATTCACCCCTCCACTTT. Protein: CAWSTRVDHSPLHF.

This chain connects TRBV7-2 to TRBJ2-5; D is perhaps TRBD1 (6 bases). Trimming took 4 bases from V and 4 from J, leaving 13 bases between them. Germline CDR1 SGHTA, CDR2 FQGNSA. This CDR3 comprises 14 residues. CDR3 bases: TGTGCCAGCAGCTCCCACAGGGTCCTAGAGACCCAGTACTTC. It encodes CASSSHRVLETQYF.

This chain uses TRBV7-2 with TRBJ1-1, with D tentatively TRBD1 (5 bases). The germline V gene has CDR1 SGHTA and CDR2 FQGNSA. CDR3 length: 15 residues. V lost 1 base and J lost 1, with 10 bases in between. The CDR3 is CASSLDGGRNTEAFF. The CDR3 DNA reads as TGTGCCAGCAGCTTAGACGGGGGGAGGAACACTGAAGCTTTCTTT. Full variable domain (remainder filled in from reference TRBV7-2 and TRBJ1-1): GAGVSQSPSNKVTEKGKDVELRCDPISGHTALYWYRQSLGQGLEFLIYFQGNSAPDKSGLPSDRFSAERTGGSVSTLTIQRTQQEDSAVYLCASSLDGGRNTEAFFGQGTRLTVV.

V and J are TRBV28 and TRBJ2-1; maybe TRBD2 (7 bases). CDR3 length equals 16 residues. The germline V gene has CDR1 MDHEN and CDR2 SYDVKM. The germline V and J ends were trimmed by 7 bases and 4 bases, with 20 bases remaining between them. CDR3: CASTPGGRGGYNEQFF. For the CDR3, the DNA is TGTGCCAGCACCCCGGGCGGGAGAGGGGGGTACAATGAGCAGTTCTTC.

This rearrangement joins TRBV10-1 to TRBJ2-1, with TRBD2 matching 8 bases. This CDR3 is 18 amino acids long. The ends lost 3 bases at V and 2 bases at J; junction bases unmatched: 12. Germline loops: CDR1 WNHNN, CDR2 SYGVQD (reference sequence). CDR3 sequence: CASSDRFVTSGTYNEQFF. For the CDR3, the DNA is TGCGCCAGCAGTGATAGGTTCGTAACTAGCGGTACCTACAATGAGCAGTTCTTC.

The rearrangement joins TRBV5-4 to TRBJ1-1, with 7 nucleotides matching TRBD1. V shed 2 bases, J shed 4 bases, and the junction held 11 bases outside the gene matches. The CDR3 covers 16 residues. Germline CDR1 SGHNT, CDR2 YYREEE (reference sequence). The CDR3 sequence is CASSFPLTGTSTEAFF. The CDR3 DNA reads as TGTGCCAGCAGCTTCCCTTTGACAGGGACTTCCACTGAAGCTTTCTTT.

This clone came up a few times. J is TRBJ1-2 and V is TRBV6-4, with TRBD1 matching 8 bases. The CDR3 runs 15 residues. V lost 4 bases to trimming and J lost 5 bases; unmatched junction nucleotides: 9. Germline V gene lookup returns CDR1 MRHNA and CDR2 SNTAGT. This chain's CDR3 is CASSVHDGQGYGYTF. CDR3 nucleotides: TGTGCCAGCAGTGTGCATGACGGACAGGGTTATGGCTACACCTTC.